This T cell receptor (beta chain) was captured by sequencing in a study of cytomegalovirus exposure and HLA in healthy donors. Study results and limitations: A missense DCLRE1C variant was associated with V- and J-gene trimming of TCR beta chains in a later analysis, and an independent cohort replicated the association. A highly shared variant cluster was judged a likely technical artifact. Most of the TCR beta V segments (in an earlier analysis) were productive either about 87% or about 30% of the time.

This clone appeared a few times. Its antigen is not known. CDR3 length: 13 residues. V lost 5 bases and J lost 7, with 14 bases in between. Germline values: CDR1 SEHNR, CDR2 FQNEAQ (reference sequence). The PCR ran on 60 Vbeta and 13 Jbeta primers. Sequencing used immunoSEQ multiplex PCR; TCRdb keeps in-frame clones, though not all of them. The repertoire includes about 120,000 clones, 8% to 10% of them detected once, and less than 4% sits in the top ten. Healthy bone marrow donors made up the donors. The chain combines TRBV7-9 with TRBJ1-1; D not resolved. The sample comprised PBMCs. The clonotype was recovered from a man aged 25-40 years in good health and CMV-seronegative. The CDR3 nucleotides read TGTGCCAGCAGCCCGGCTTTCCGGGATGAAGCTTTCTTT. Translating gives CASSPAFRDEAFF.